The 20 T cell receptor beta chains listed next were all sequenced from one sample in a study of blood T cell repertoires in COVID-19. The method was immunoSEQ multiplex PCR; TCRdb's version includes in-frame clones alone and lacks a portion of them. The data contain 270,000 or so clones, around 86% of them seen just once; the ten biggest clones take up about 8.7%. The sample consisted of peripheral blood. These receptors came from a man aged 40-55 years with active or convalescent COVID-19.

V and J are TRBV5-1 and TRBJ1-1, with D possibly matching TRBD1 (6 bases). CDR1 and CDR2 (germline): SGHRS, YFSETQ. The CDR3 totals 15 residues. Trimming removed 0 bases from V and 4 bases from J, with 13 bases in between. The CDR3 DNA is TGCGCCAGCAGCTTGGCCTTGGGGGCTAGCACTGAAGCTTTCTTT. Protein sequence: CASSLALGASTEAFF.

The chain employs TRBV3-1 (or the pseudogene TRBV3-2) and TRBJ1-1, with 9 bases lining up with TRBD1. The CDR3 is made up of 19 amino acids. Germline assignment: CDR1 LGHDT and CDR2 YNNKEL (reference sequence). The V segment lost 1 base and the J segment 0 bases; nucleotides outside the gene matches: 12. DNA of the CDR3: TGTGCCAGCAGCCAAGCGCCCTGGGGACAGGGAGGAATGAACACTGAAGCTTTCTTT. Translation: CASSQAPWGQGGMNTEAFF.

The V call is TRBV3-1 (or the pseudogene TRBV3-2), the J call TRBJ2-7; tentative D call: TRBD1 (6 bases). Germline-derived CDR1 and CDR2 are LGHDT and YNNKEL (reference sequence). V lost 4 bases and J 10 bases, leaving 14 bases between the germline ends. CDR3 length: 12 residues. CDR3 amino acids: CASSLGTPVQYF. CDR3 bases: TGTGCCAGCAGCCTAGGGACACCAGTTCAGTACTTC.

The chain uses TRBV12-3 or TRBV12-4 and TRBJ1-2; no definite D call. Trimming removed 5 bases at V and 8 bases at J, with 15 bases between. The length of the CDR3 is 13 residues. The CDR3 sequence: CASSRIAEEGYTF. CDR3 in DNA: TGTGCCAGCAGTCGAATTGCAGAGGAGGGCTACACCTTC.

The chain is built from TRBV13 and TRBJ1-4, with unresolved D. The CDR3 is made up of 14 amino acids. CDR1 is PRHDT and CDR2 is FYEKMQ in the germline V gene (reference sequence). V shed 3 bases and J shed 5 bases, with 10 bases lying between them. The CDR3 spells CASSLASVNEKLFF. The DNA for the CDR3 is TGTGCCAGCAGCTTGGCATCCGTAAATGAAAAACTGTTTTTT. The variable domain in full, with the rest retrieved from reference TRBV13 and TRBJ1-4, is AAGVIQSPRHLIKEKRETATLKCYPIPRHDTVYWYQQGPGQDPQFLISFYEKMQSDKGSIPDRFSAQQFSDYHSELNMSSLELGDSALYFCASSLASVNEKLFFGSGTQLSVL.

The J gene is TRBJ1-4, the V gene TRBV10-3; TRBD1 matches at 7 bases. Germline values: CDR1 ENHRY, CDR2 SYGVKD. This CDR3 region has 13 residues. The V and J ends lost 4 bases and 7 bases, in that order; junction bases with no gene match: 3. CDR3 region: CAISVGGSEKLFF. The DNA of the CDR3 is TGTGCCATCAGTGTAGGGGGCTCTGAAAAACTGTTTTTT.

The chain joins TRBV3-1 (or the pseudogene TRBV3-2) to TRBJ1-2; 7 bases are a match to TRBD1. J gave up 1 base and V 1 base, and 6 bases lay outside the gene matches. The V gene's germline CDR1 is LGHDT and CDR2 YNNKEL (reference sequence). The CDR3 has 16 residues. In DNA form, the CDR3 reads TGTGCCAGCAGCCAAGGTAACAGGGGCATTAACTATGGCTACACCTTC. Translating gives CASSQGNRGINYGYTF.

CDR3 protein: CASSQTGTGEDEQYF. For the CDR3, the DNA is TGTGCCAGCAGCCAAACCGGGACAGGGGAGGACGAGCAGTACTTC. The rearrangement joins TRBV7-3 to TRBJ2-7; TRBD1 agrees at 10 bases. With V trimmed by 5 bases and J by 5 bases, 9 bases remained unmatched. Germline assignment: CDR1 SGHTA and CDR2 FQGTGA. This CDR3 spans 15 amino acids.

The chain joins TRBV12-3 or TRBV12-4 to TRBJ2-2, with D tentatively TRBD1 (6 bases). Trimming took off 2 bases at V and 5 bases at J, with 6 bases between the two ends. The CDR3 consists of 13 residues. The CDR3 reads CASSLRGTGELFF. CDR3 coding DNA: TGTGCCAGCAGTTTAAGGGGGACCGGGGAGCTGTTTTTT.

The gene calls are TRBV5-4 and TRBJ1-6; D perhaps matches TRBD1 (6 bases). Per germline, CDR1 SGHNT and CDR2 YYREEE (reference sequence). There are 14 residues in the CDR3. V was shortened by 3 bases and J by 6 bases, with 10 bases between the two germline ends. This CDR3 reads CASSSQGTNSPLHF. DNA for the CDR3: TGTGCCAGCAGCTCCCAGGGGACTAATTCACCCCTCCACTTT.

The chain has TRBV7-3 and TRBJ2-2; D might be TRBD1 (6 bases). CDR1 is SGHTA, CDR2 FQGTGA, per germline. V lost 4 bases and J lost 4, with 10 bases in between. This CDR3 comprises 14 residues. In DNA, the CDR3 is TGTGCCAGCAGCTCGGACAGTAGCACCGGGGAGCTGTTTTTT. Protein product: CASSSDSSTGELFF. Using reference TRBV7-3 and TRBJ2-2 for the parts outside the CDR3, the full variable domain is GAGVSQTPSNKVTEKGKYVELRCDPISGHTALYWYRQSLGQGPEFLIYFQGTGAADDSGLPNDRFFAVRPEGSVSTLKIQRTERGDSAVYLCASSSDSSTGELFFGEGSRLTVL.

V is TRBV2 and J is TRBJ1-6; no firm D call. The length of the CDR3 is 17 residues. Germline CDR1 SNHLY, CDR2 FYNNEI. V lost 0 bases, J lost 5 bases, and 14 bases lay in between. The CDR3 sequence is CASSEASWGGNNSPLHF. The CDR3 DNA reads TGTGCCAGCAGTGAAGCCTCTTGGGGAGGAAATAATTCACCCCTCCACTTT.

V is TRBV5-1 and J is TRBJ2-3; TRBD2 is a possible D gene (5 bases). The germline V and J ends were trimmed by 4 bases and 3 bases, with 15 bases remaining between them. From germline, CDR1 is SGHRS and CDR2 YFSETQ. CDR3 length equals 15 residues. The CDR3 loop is CASSQEREPTDTQYF. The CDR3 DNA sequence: TGCGCCAGCAGCCAGGAGAGGGAGCCTACAGATACGCAGTATTTT. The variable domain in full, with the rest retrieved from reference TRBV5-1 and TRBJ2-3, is KAGVTQTPRYLIKTRGQQVTLSCSPISGHRSVSWYQQTPGQGLQFLFEYFSETQRNKGNFPGRFSGRQFSNSRSEMNVSTLELGDSALYLCASSQEREPTDTQYFGPGTRLTVL.

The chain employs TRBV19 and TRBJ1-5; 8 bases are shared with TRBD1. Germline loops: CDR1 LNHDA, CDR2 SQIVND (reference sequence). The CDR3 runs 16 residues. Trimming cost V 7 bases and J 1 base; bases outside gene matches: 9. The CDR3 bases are TGTGCCAGTACCTCTACAGGGGGGATCAGCAATCAGCCCCAGCATTTT. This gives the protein CASTSTGGISNQPQHF.

CDR3 in DNA: TGCAGTGCTAGTCCCGGGGTCAATCAGCCCCAGCATTTT. Residues: CSASPGVNQPQHF. The chain joins TRBV20-1 to TRBJ1-5; D gene uncertain. Germline values: CDR1 DFQATT, CDR2 SNEGSKA (reference sequence). The length of the CDR3 is 13 residues. V lost 3 bases to trimming and J lost 3 bases, with 9 bases between them.

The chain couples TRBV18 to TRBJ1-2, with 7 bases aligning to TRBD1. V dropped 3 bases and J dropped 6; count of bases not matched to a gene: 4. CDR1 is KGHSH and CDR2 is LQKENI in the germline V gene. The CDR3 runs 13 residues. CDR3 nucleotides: TGTGCCAGCTCACCGGGACAGAGGAATGGCTACACCTTC. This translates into CASSPGQRNGYTF.

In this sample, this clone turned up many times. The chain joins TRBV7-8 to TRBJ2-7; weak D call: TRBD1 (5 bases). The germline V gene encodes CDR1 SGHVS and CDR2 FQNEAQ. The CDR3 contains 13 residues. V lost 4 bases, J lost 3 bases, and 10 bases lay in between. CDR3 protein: CASSSWQGYEQYF. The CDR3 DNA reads TGTGCCAGCAGCTCCTGGCAGGGCTACGAGCAGTACTTC. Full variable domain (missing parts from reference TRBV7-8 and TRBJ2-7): GAGVSQSPRYKVAKRGQDVALRCDPISGHVSLFWYQQALGQGPEFLTYFQNEAQLDKSGLPSDRFFAERPEGSVSTLKIQRTQQEDSAVYLCASSSWQGYEQYFGPGTRLTVT.

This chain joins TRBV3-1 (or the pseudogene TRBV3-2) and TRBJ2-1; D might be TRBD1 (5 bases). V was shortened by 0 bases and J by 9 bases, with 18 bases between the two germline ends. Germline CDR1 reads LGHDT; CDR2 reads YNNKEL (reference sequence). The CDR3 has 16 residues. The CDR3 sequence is CASSQENRSPTGEQFF. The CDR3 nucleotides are TGTGCCAGCAGCCAAGAGAACAGGTCTCCCACCGGTGAGCAGTTCTTC.

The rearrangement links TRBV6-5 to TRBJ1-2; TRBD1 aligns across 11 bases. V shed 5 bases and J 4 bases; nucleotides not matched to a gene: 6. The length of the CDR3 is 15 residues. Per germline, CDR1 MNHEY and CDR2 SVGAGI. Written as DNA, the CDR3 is TGTGCCAGCAGTACGGGACAGGGGGAGGGCTATGGCTACACCTTC. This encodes CASSTGQGEGYGYTF.

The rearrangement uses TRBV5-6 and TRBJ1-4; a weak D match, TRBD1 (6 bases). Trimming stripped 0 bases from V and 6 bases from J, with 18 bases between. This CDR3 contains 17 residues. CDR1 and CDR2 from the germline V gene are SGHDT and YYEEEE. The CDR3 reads CASSLEGRGARDEKLFF. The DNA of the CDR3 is TGTGCCAGCAGCTTGGAGGGTCGGGGGGCCAGGGATGAAAAACTGTTTTTT. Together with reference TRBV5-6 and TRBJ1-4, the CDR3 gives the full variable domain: DAGVTQSPTHLIKTRGQQVTLRCSPKSGHDTVSWYQQALGQGPQFIFQYYEEEERQRGNFPDRFSGHQFPNYSSELNVNALLLGDSALYLCASSLEGRGARDEKLFFGSGTQLSVL.